This T cell receptor (beta chain) derives from a study of cytomegalovirus exposure and HLA in healthy donors. Every donor was a healthy person donating bone marrow. PCR was performed using 60 Vbeta and 13 Jbeta primers. Methods used by the authors: It was a later analysis that counted 75 million to 90 million unique TCR beta chains, of which some 10 million were shared. The repertoire was sequenced with immunoSEQ multiplex PCR; TCRdb's copy has only in-frame clones and lacks some. The D gene and trimming were derived from the DNA, and the V and J assignments and clone size from that table. The profile shows approximately 35,000 clones, about 67% of them singletons. The sequenced sample consisted of PBMCs. The sequence derives from a man aged 40-49 years in good health and CMV-seropositive.

The chain's CDR3 is CASSLGVKGHGYTF. CDR3 sequence (DNA): TGTGCCAGCAGCCTAGGAGTAAAGGGGCATGGCTACACCTTC. The V and J genes are TRBV28 and TRBJ1-2, with D possibly being TRBD1 (5 bases). This CDR3 has 14 amino acids. Trimming removed 6 bases at V and 6 bases at J, with 17 bases between. Per germline, CDR1 MDHEN and CDR2 SYDVKM.